This TCR beta chain was sequenced in a study of T cells and copy number aberrations in small-cell lung cancer. Sequenced by immunoSEQ multiplex PCR; TCRdb stores in-frame clones only, minus some. Of about 9,600 clones listed, over 60% are singletons. Whole-study results and caveats: The tissue was entirely formalin-fixed and paraffin-embedded, which is known to produce sequencing artifacts.

Patients with resected limited-stage small-cell lung cancer, operated 2008 to 2020. This CDR3 contains 17 residues. V lost 3 bases and J lost 2; bases outside the gene matches: 5. Germline V gene lookup returns CDR1 SGHNT and CDR2 YYREEE (reference sequence). Remarks on this clone: What it binds is not known.

The V and J genes are TRBV5-4 and TRBJ2-5; 15 bases fit TRBD2. Sequenced material: normal tissue next to the tumor. This receptor was taken from a man in his 60s with small cell lung cancer. This chain's CDR3 is CASSSGLAGGPQETQYF. DNA for the CDR3: TGTGCCAGCAGCTCCGGACTAGCGGGAGGGCCTCAAGAGACCCAGTACTTC. The variable domain in full, with the rest retrieved from reference TRBV5-4 and TRBJ2-5, is ETGVTQSPTHLIKTRGQQVTLRCSSQSGHNTVSWYQQALGQGPQFIFQYYREEENGRGNFPPRFSGLQFPNYSSELNVNALELDDSALYLCASSSGLAGGPQETQYFGPGTRLLVL.